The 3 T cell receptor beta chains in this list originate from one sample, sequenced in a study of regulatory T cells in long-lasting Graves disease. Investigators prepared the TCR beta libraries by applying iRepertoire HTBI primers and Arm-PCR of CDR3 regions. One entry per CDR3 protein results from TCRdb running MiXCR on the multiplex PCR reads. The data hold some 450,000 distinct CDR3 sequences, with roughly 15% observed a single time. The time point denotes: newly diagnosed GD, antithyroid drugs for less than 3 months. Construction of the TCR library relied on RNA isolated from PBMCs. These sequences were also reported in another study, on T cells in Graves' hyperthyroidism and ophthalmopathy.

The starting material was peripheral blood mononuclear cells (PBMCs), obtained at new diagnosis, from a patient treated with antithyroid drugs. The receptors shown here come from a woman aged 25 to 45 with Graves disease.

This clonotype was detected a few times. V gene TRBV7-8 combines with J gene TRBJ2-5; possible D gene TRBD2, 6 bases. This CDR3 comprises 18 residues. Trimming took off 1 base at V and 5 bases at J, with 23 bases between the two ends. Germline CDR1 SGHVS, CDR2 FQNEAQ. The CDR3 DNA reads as TGTGCCAGCAGCTTAGGATCGGCGACGGAGCGGGCGACGGAGACCCAGTACTTC. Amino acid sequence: CASSLGSATERATETQYF.

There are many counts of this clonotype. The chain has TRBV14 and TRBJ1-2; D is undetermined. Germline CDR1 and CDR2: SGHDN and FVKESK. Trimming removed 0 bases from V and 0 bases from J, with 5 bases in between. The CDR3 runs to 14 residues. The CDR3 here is CASSQDFANYGYTF. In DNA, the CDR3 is TGTGCCAGCAGCCAAGATTTCGCTAACTATGGCTACACCTTC.

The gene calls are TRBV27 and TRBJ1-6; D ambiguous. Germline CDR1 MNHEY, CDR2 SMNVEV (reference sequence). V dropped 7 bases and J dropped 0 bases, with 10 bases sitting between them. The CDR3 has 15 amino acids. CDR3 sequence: CASTLRVSYNSPLHF. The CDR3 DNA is TGTGCCAGCACTCTCCGGGTCTCCTATAATTCACCCCTCCACTTT.